This is a list of T cell receptor beta chains from one sample in a study of cytomegalovirus exposure and HLA in healthy donors. Clones were read by immunoSEQ multiplex PCR, and TCRdb kept only the in-frame ones, dropping some. The table has about 82,000 clones, about 80% seen once. Sample: PBMCs. These receptors came from a man aged 50 or older in good health and CMV-seronegative. Each CDR3 is given without its conserved first and last residue. A row's size may be missing; if present it is once, few, many or a size class.

TRBV25-1,-,ASSEITDYGYT
TRBV18,-,ASSPQLQGANTEAF
TRBV10-1,-,ASSLQVNTEAF
TRBV29-1,-,SVRQGANTGELF
TRBV10-3,-,AISYGQPGEQY
TRBV30,-,AWSVAGRTYNSPLH
TRBV6-5,-,ASSDDRGETQY
TRBV27,-,ASSFQGGKGTQY
TRBV27,-,ASSTPGLSSYEQY
TRBV5-4,-,ASSLQAGIYNEQF
TRBV5-1,few,ASGGSGNTIY
TRBV4-3,-,ASSQGPAGGITDTQY
TRBV19,-,ASSTLQGKGNQPQH
TRBV30,-,AWSLRGDNEQF
TRBV7-9,-,ASSSPAPGGGYT
TRBV30,few,AWSRAGAVVRGYT
TRBV5-6,once,ASSPHPADTSGSNQPQH
TRBV12-5,-,ASGLVTGSGQGAGEQY
TRBV4-3,-,ASSQQGRVDSPLH
TRBV5-6,once,ASSRRTGSPNAEAF
TRBV6-1,-,ASSALTSYYGYT
TRBV7-4,once,ASSPPRTGRDGYT
TRBV7-2,-,ASSLSGATEAF
TRBV7-5,-,VRSPGEAGTYEQY
TRBV7-9,-,ASSLRPGTGLGAEAF
TRBV7-9,-,ASSWGGGLNTEAF
TRBV7-3,-,ASSLVWGGADTQY
TRBV7-8,-,ASSLAGGGGDTQY